Following are 21 T cell receptor beta chains from one sample sequenced in a study of blood T cell repertoires in COVID-19. Method: immunoSEQ multiplex PCR; TCRdb's copy keeps in-frame clones and lacks some. In the table there are about 260,000 clones, more than 85% of which are singletons. Input material: peripheral blood. The receptors come from a young adult with COVID-19, enrolled during active disease.

The J gene is TRBJ1-3, the V gene TRBV12-3 or TRBV12-4; D unclear. Trimming removed 6 bases from V and 1 base from J, with 4 bases in between. The CDR3 has 12 amino acids. The CDR3 region has the DNA TGTGCCAGCAGACTGTCTGGAAACACCATATATTTT. Amino acid sequence: CASRLSGNTIYF.

The rearrangement links TRBV6-2 or TRBV6-3 to TRBJ2-7; 8 nucleotides agree with TRBD2. J was trimmed by 3 bases and V by 0 bases; bases with no gene match: 10. The CDR3 runs to 17 residues. Germline V gene lookup returns CDR1 MNHEY and CDR2 SVGEGT. The CDR3 DNA sequence: TGTGCCAGCAGTTACTCGAGAGTCAGCGGGAGCTTCTACGAGCAGTACTTC. Translated: CASSYSRVSGSFYEQYF.

The rearrangement uses TRBV4-2 and TRBJ2-4; TRBD2 aligns across 11 bases. The V and J ends lost 3 bases and 0 bases, in that order; junction bases with no gene match: 10. CDR3 length: 19 residues. CDR1 is LGHNA and CDR2 is YNFKEQ in the germline V gene. This CDR3 is CASSQDLAGGLLAKNIQYF. For the CDR3, the DNA is TGTGCCAGCAGCCAGGACCTAGCGGGAGGTCTTCTAGCCAAAAACATTCAGTACTTC.

As regards this clone: This CDR3 is also generated by other DNA sequences in the sample. The gene calls are TRBV5-1 and TRBJ2-7; TRBD2 might be the D (6 bases). Germline-derived CDR1 and CDR2 are SGHRS and YFSETQ. Trimming removed 4 bases from V and 2 bases from J, with 13 bases in between. The length of the CDR3 is 14 residues. CDR3 residues: CASSLGTGAYEQYF. CDR3 bases: TGCGCCAGCAGCCTCGGGACGGGAGCCTACGAGCAGTACTTC.

J is TRBJ1-1 and V is TRBV24-1, with 7 bases that match TRBD1. Per the germline V gene, CDR1 is KGHDR and CDR2 is SFDVKD. Losses at the gene ends were 3 bases for V and 8 bases for J; bases not matched to a gene: 2. The CDR3 covers 12 residues. The CDR3 reads CATSDRDSEAFF. In nucleotides, the CDR3 is TGTGCCACCAGTGATCGGGACAGCGAAGCTTTCTTT.

V gene TRBV5-1 combines with J gene TRBJ1-2, with D possibly matching TRBD1 (5 bases). The germline V gene encodes CDR1 SGHRS and CDR2 YFSETQ. V was clipped by 4 bases and J by 8 bases, with 9 bases between them. There are 11 residues in the CDR3. The CDR3: CASSGAAGYTF. The CDR3 DNA reads as TGCGCCAGCAGCGGGGCCGCAGGCTACACCTTC.

The chain joins TRBV3-1 (or the pseudogene TRBV3-2) to TRBJ2-2; 7 nucleotides agree with TRBD2. V was clipped by 0 bases and J by 5 bases; unmatched bases: 6. CDR1 LGHDT and CDR2 YNNKEL come from the germline V gene (reference sequence). This CDR3 region has 16 residues. The CDR3 bases are TGTGCCAGCAGCCAAGAACCGGGAGGAAGGACCGGGGAGCTGTTTTTT. It specifies CASSQEPGGRTGELFF.

The chain links TRBV6-1 to TRBJ2-2; TRBD2 is a possible D gene (5 bases). V lost 1 base and J 2 bases, leaving 8 bases between the germline ends. CDR1 is MNHNS, CDR2 SASEGT, per germline. This CDR3 contains 15 residues. CDR3 coding DNA: TGTGCCAGCAGTGAAGTAGCGAGAAACACCGGGGAGCTGTTTTTT. It codes for CASSEVARNTGELFF.

This chain joins TRBV5-4 and TRBJ2-1; D not resolved. The germline gives CDR1 SGHNT, CDR2 YYREEE (reference sequence). This CDR3 is built from 12 residues. V was shortened by 4 bases and J by 15 bases, with 17 bases between the two germline ends. The CDR3 here is CASSAETPETFF. DNA of the CDR3: TGTGCCAGCAGCGCGGAAACCCCGGAGACGTTCTTC.

This chain connects TRBV11-2 to TRBJ2-3, with 14 bases lining up with TRBD2. Germline V CDR1 and CDR2: SGHAT, FQNNGV. The CDR3 has 16 amino acids. J was trimmed by 6 bases and V by 5 bases; bases with no gene match: 7. The DNA for the CDR3 is TGTGCCAGCAGCCGGGGACTAGCGGGAGTCAGGGATACGCAGTATTTT. Translating gives CASSRGLAGVRDTQYF.

V gene TRBV7-9 combines with J gene TRBJ2-1; 7 bases agree with TRBD2. J was trimmed by 4 bases and V by 8 bases; bases with no gene match: 5. Germline values: CDR1 SEHNR, CDR2 FQNEAQ (reference sequence). CDR3 size: 13 residues. CDR3 in amino acids: CASELGGYNEQFF. The CDR3 nucleotides read TGTGCCAGCGAGCTGGGGGGGTACAATGAGCAGTTCTTC. Complete variable domain (other parts from reference TRBV7-9 and TRBJ2-1): DTGVSQNPRHKITKRGQNVTFRCDPISEHNRLYWYRQTLGQGPEFLTYFQNEAQLEKSRLLSDRFSAERPKGSFSTLEIQRTEQGDSAMYLCASELGGYNEQFFGPGTRLTVL.

The CDR3 sequence: CAWTPGGNTIYF. CDR3 nucleotide sequence: TGTGCCTGGACCCCAGGGGGAAACACCATATATTTT. The chain carries TRBV30 and TRBJ1-3, with D perhaps TRBD1 (5 bases). V was pared by 4 bases and J by 4 bases, with 8 bases between. Germline V gene data show CDR1 as GTSNPN and CDR2 as SVGIG (reference sequence). The CDR3 consists of 12 residues. The variable domain in full, completed from reference TRBV30 and TRBJ1-3, reads SQTIHQWPATLVQPVGSPLSLECTVEGTSNPNLYWYRQAAGRGLQLLFYSVGIGQISSEVPQNLSASRPQDRQFILSSKKLLLSDSGFYLCAWTPGGNTIYFGEGSWLTVV.

This clone was seen a handful of times. The chain uses TRBV27 and TRBJ1-5, with D maybe TRBD1 (5 bases). The length of the CDR3 is 16 residues. V dropped 4 bases and J dropped 2 bases, with 15 bases sitting between them. CDR1 and CDR2 from the germline V gene are MNHEY and SMNVEV (reference sequence). CDR3 protein: CASSSFPWGGNQPQHF. CDR3 DNA sequence: TGTGCCAGCAGTTCATTCCCTTGGGGCGGCAATCAGCCCCAGCATTTT.

The chain couples TRBV9 to TRBJ2-2; 9 positions match TRBD2. CDR1 is SGDLS and CDR2 is YYNGEE in the germline V gene. CDR3 length: 12 residues. The CDR3 spells CASGRLTGELFF. DNA of the CDR3: TGTGCGAGCGGGAGGCTCACCGGGGAGCTGTTTTTT.

The rearrangement joins TRBV4-3 to TRBJ2-2, with TRBD1 matching over 9 bases. Germline-derived CDR1 and CDR2 are LGHNA and YSLEER. V lost 4 bases to trimming and J lost 3 bases; unmatched junction nucleotides: 6. This CDR3 has 16 amino acids. CDR3 sequence: CASSLIGTGYTGELFF. The CDR3 coding sequence is TGCGCCAGCAGCCTGATCGGGACAGGGTACACCGGGGAGCTGTTTTTT.

The chain links TRBV10-1 to TRBJ2-7, with D maybe TRBD2 (6 bases). V was clipped by 6 bases and J by 3 bases, with 18 bases between them. This CDR3 is built from 15 residues. Germline values: CDR1 WNHNN, CDR2 SYGVQD (reference sequence). CDR3 sequence (DNA): TGCGCCAGCAGCGAATCCCGGGGGTTAAACTACGAGCAGTACTTC. Its protein product is CASSESRGLNYEQYF.

The CDR3 region has the DNA TGTGCCAGCAGTCGGGGGGAACTCGGGTCAACCGAGCAGTACTTC. Translated, it gives CASSRGELGSTEQYF. The J gene is TRBJ2-7, the V gene TRBV6-5; 7 bases agree with TRBD2. The germline V gene has CDR1 MNHEY and CDR2 SVGAGI. CDR3 length: 15 amino acids. V was pared by 5 bases and J by 6 bases, with 13 bases of the junction left unmatched.

The V gene is TRBV29-1, the J gene TRBJ2-7; D remains unclear. Looked up from germline, CDR1 is SQVTM and CDR2 is ANQGSEA. There are 11 residues in the CDR3. V was cut by 7 bases and J by 4 bases, with 11 bases left in between. In nucleotides, the CDR3 is TGCAGCGCCGGAGACCGTTACGAGCAGTACTTC. Translation gives CSAGDRYEQYF.

This chain connects TRBV14 to TRBJ1-1, with a possible D match to TRBD1 (6 bases). Germline V gene sequence: CDR1 SGHDN, CDR2 FVKESK. This CDR3 contains 15 residues. V was shortened by 4 bases and J by 0 bases, with 12 bases between the two germline ends. The CDR3 DNA sequence: TGTGCCAGCAGCCCCCGGGGGGCCCTGAACACTGAAGCTTTCTTT. Its protein is CASSPRGALNTEAFF.

For the CDR3, the DNA is TGTGCCACCGGGGAAGGGGGCCCGCGTGAGTATTTT. As protein: CATGEGGPREYF. V usage is TRBV28 and J usage is TRBJ2-3; 7 bases are shared with TRBD1. CDR1 is MDHEN, CDR2 SYDVKM, per germline. V shed 10 bases, J shed 13 bases, and the junction held 14 bases outside the gene matches. The CDR3 sequence is 12 residues long.

The rearrangement uses TRBV4-1 and TRBJ2-2; maybe TRBD2 (5 bases). Trimming removed 3 bases at V and 3 bases at J, with 14 bases between. The CDR3 spans 16 residues. The germline V gene encodes CDR1 MGHRA and CDR2 YSYEKL. CDR3 nucleotides: TGCGCCAGCAGCCAGGGAGAGAGGCGGGACACCGGGGAGCTGTTTTTT. Residues: CASSQGERRDTGELFF.